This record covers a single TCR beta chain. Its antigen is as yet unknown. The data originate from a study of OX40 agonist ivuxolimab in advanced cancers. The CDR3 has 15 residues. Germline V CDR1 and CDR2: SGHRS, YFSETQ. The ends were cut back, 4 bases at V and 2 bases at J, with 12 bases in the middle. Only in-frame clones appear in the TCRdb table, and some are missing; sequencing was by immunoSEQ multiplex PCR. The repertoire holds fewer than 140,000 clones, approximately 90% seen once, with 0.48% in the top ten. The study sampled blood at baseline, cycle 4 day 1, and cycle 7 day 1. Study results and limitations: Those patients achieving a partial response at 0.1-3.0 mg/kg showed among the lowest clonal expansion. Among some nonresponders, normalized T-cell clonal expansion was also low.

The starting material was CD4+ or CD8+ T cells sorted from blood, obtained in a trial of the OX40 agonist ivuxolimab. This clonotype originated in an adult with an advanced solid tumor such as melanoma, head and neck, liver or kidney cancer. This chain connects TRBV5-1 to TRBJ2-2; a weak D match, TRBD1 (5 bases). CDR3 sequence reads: CASSKDSPNTGELFF. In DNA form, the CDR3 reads TGCGCCAGCAGCAAAGACAGTCCCAACACCGGGGAGCTGTTTTTT.